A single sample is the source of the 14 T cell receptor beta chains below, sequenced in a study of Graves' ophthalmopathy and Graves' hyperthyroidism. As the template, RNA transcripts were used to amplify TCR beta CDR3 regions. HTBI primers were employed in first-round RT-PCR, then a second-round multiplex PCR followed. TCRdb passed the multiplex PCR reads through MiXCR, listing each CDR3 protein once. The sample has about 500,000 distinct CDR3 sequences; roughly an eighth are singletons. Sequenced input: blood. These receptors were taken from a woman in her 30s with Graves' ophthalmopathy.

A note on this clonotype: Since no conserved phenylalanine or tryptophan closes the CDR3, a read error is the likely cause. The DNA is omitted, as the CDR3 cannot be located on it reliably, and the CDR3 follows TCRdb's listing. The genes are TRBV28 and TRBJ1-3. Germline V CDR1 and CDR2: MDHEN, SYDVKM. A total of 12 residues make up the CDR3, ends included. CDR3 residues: CTVRGSGNTIWV.

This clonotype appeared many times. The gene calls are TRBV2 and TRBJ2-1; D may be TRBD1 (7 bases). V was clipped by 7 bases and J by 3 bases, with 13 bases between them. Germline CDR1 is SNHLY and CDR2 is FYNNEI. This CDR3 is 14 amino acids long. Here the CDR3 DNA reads TGTGCCAGCAAGGCGGGACAGAGCTACAATGAGCAGTTCTTC. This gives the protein CASKAGQSYNEQFF.

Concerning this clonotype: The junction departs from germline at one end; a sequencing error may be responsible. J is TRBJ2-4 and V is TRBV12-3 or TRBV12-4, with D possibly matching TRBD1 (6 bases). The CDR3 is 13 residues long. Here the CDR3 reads CASSRTGYAIKYF. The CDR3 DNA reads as TGTGCCAGCAGCCGAACAGGGTATGCCATTAAGTACTTC.

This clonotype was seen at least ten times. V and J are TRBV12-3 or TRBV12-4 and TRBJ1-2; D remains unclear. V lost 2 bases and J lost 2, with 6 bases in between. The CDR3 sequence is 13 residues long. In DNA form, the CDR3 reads TGTGCCAGCAGTTTAAACGAGAACTATGGCTACACCTTC. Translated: CASSLNENYGYTF.

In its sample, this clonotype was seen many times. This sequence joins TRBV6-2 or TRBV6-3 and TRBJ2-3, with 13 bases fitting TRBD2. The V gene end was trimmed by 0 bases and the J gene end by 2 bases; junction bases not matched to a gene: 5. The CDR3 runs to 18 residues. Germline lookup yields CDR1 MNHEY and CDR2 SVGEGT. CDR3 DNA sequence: TGTGCCAGCAGTTACTCAAGGACTAGCGGGAGCCCCACAGATACGCAGTATTTT. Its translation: CASSYSRTSGSPTDTQYF.

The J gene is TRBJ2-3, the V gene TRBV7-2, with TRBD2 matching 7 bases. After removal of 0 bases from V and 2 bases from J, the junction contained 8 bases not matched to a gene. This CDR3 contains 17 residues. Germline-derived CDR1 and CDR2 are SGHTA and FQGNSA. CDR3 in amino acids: CASSLASSGGFTDTQYF. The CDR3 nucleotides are TGTGCCAGCAGCTTAGCGTCATCGGGGGGTTTCACAGATACGCAGTATTTT.

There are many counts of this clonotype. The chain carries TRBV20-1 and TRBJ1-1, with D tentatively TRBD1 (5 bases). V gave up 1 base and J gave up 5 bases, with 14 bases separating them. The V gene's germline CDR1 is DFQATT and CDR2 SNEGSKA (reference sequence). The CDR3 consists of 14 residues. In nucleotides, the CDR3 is TGCAGTGCTAGAGCTGGTCGGGGGAGGACTGAAGCTTTCTTT. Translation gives CSARAGRGRTEAFF.

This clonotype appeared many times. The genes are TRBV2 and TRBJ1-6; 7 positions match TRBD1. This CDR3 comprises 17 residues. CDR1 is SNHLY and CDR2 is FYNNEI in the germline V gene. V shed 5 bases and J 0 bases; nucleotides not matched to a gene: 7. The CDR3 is CASSQDRLSSYNSPLHF. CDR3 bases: TGTGCCAGCAGTCAGGACAGGTTGAGCTCCTATAATTCACCCCTCCACTTT.

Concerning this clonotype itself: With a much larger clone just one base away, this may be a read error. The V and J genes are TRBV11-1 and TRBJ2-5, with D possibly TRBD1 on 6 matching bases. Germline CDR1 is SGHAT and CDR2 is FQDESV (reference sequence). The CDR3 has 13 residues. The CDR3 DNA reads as TGTGCCAGCAGTACAGGGTTGCAAGAGACCAAGTACTTC. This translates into CASSTGLQETKYF.

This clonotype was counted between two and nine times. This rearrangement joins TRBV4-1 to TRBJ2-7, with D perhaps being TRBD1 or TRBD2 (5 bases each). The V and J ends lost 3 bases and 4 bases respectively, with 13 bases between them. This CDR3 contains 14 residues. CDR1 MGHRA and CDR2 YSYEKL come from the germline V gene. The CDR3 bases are TGCGCCAGCAGCCATACCGGGACGGCATACGAGCAGTACTTC. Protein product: CASSHTGTAYEQYF.

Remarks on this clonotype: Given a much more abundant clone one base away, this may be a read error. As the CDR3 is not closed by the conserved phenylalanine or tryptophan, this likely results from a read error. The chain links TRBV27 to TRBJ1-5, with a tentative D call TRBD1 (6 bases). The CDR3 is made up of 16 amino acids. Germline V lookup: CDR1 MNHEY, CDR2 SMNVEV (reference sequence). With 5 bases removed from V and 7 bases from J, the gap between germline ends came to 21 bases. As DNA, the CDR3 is TGTGCCAGCAGTCCCAGGGGCCCGTACGTAGGGCAGCCCCAGCATGTT. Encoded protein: CASSPRGPYVGQPQHV.

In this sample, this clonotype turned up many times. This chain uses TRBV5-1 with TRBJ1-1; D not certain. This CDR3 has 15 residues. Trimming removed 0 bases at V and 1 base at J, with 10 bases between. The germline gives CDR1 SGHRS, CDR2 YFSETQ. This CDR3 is CASSLVGFPNTEAFF. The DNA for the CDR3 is TGCGCCAGCAGCTTGGTCGGGTTCCCGAACACTGAAGCTTTCTTT.

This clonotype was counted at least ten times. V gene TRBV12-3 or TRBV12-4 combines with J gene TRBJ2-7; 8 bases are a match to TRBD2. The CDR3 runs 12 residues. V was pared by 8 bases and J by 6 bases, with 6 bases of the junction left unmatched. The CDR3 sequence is CASAPAGGEQYF. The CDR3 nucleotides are TGTGCCAGCGCCCCGGCGGGGGGCGAGCAGTACTTC.

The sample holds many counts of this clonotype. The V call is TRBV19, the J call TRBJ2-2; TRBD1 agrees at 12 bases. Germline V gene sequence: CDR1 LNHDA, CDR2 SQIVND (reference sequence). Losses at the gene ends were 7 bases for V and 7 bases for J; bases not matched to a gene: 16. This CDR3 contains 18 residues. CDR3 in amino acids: CASNRPEGGTGGGGELFF. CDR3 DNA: TGTGCCAGTAACCGCCCCGAAGGAGGGACAGGGGGCGGCGGGGAGCTGTTTTTT.